A selection of T cell receptor beta chains follows, all from one sample in a study of T-cell reconstitution after alpha-beta-depleted transplantation in children. TCRdb re-called the PCR reads with MiXCR, one entry per CDR3 protein. This repertoire shows 350,000 to 500,000 distinct CDR3 sequences, 43% found once; its top ten account for 27%. The source was PBMCs, collected before TCRalphabeta/CD19-depleted stem cell transplant. Receptors originate from a girl aged 2 to 10 with aplastic anemia, due to receive a stem cell transplant. The CDR3 runs from the conserved cysteine through the conserved F or W. The D gene is left open where the match is weak. Clone sizes are given selectively: once, few, many, or a class where the clone is expanded.

v_gene: TRBV24-1; abundance: once; d_gene: .; j_gene: TRBJ2-2; CDR3aa: CATSDSRQEPETGELFF; CDR3nt: TGTGCCACCAGTGATTCGCGGCAGGAGCCGGAGACCGGGGAGCTGTTTTTT
v_gene: TRBV20-1; abundance: many; d_gene: TRBD2; j_gene: TRBJ2-7; CDR3aa: CSAPSGTVWGPEQYF; CDR3nt: TGCAGTGCTCCTAGCGGGACAGTCTGGGGTCCCGAGCAGTACTTC
v_gene: TRBV7-9; abundance: many; d_gene: .; j_gene: TRBJ1-6; CDR3aa: CASSFTAGGGNSPLHF; CDR3nt: TGTGCCAGCAGCTTCACCGCGGGGGGCGGAAATTCACCCCTCCACTTT
v_gene: TRBV3-1; abundance: few; d_gene: .; j_gene: TRBJ1-4; CDR3aa: CASSQVEDEKLFF; CDR3nt: TGTGCCAGCAGCCAAGTCGAGGATGAAAAACTGTTTTTT
v_gene: TRBV11-1; abundance: many; d_gene: TRBD2; j_gene: TRBJ2-1; CDR3aa: CASSLTPASGRASSYNEQFF; CDR3nt: TGTGCCAGCAGCTTAACCCCGGCTAGCGGGAGGGCCTCATCCTACAATGAGCAGTTCTTC
v_gene: TRBV5-1; abundance: .; d_gene: .; j_gene: TRBJ1-6; CDR3aa: CASSLRQGADNSPLHF; CDR3nt: TGCGCCAGCAGCTTGCGGCAGGGAGCGGATAATTCACCCCTCCACTTT
v_gene: TRBV20-1; abundance: few; d_gene: TRBD1; j_gene: TRBJ2-7; CDR3aa: CSAPTGFSYEQYF; CDR3nt: TGCAGTGCTCCGACAGGGTTTTCCTACGAGCAGTACTTC
v_gene: TRBV7-2; abundance: few; d_gene: .; j_gene: TRBJ1-4; CDR3aa: CASSGRGTGEKLFF; CDR3nt: TGTGCCAGCAGTGGAAGGGGAACGGGCGAAAAACTGTTTTTT
v_gene: TRBV15; abundance: once; d_gene: TRBD1; j_gene: TRBJ2-7; CDR3aa: CATSQGVGVAYEQYF; CDR3nt: TGTGCCACCAGTCAGGGGGTTGGGGTGGCCTACGAGCAGTACTTC
v_gene: TRBV5-1; abundance: .; d_gene: .; j_gene: TRBJ1-6; CDR3aa: CASSPTWGSPLHF; CDR3nt: TGCGCCAGCAGCCCAACATGGGGTTCACCCCTCCACTTT
v_gene: TRBV2; abundance: few; d_gene: TRBD1; j_gene: TRBJ1-5; CDR3aa: CATGAGNQPQHF; CDR3nt: TGTGCTACAGGGGCGGGGAATCAGCCCCAGCATTTT
v_gene: TRBV20-1; abundance: .; d_gene: .; j_gene: TRBJ2-1; CDR3aa: CSARDRNGDPRSYNEQFF; CDR3nt: TGCAGTGCTAGAGATAGGAATGGAGACCCCCGGTCCTACAATGAGCAGTTCTTC
v_gene: TRBV20-1; abundance: few; d_gene: .; j_gene: TRBJ2-7; CDR3aa: CSASAMTGQVAYEQYF; CDR3nt: TGCAGTGCTAGCGCCATGACAGGTCAAGTGGCCTACGAGCAGTACTTC
v_gene: TRBV7-9; abundance: .; d_gene: TRBD2; j_gene: TRBJ2-7; CDR3aa: CASLSSSGIHEQYF; CDR3nt: TGTGCCAGCCTCTCCTCTAGCGGGATCCACGAGCAGTACTTC
v_gene: TRBV19; abundance: .; d_gene: TRBD2; j_gene: TRBJ2-1; CDR3aa: CASTRGTSGRENEQFF; CDR3nt: TGTGCCAGTACGAGGGGGACTAGCGGGAGAGAAAATGAGCAGTTCTTC
v_gene: TRBV9; abundance: many; d_gene: .; j_gene: TRBJ2-1; CDR3aa: CASSVVGGTYNEQFF; CDR3nt: TGTGCCAGCAGCGTAGTTGGGGGAACCTACAATGAGCAGTTCTTC
v_gene: TRBV29-1; abundance: .; d_gene: TRBD1; j_gene: TRBJ2-7; CDR3aa: CSVEDRGYGSEQYF; CDR3nt: TGCAGCGTTGAGGACAGGGGTTATGGTAGCGAGCAGTACTTC
v_gene: TRBV12-3/TRBV12-4; abundance: few; d_gene: TRBD1; j_gene: TRBJ2-7; CDR3aa: CASSLLYGTGSYEQYF; CDR3nt: TGTGCCAGCAGTTTACTTTACGGGACAGGGTCCTACGAGCAGTACTTC
v_gene: TRBV20-1; abundance: .; d_gene: .; j_gene: TRBJ2-5; CDR3aa: CSAPPAGQETQYF; CDR3nt: TGCAGTGCACCCCCCGCGGGACAAGAGACCCAGTACTTC
v_gene: TRBV5-1; abundance: .; d_gene: TRBD1; j_gene: TRBJ2-1; CDR3aa: CASSLTSTGYNEQFF; CDR3nt: TGCGCCAGCAGCTTAACGTCGACAGGGTACAATGAGCAGTTCTTC
v_gene: TRBV6-1; abundance: .; d_gene: .; j_gene: TRBJ2-1; CDR3aa: CASSNRNPTSSEQFF; CDR3nt: TGTGCCAGCAGTAATCGGAACCCCACCAGCTCTGAGCAGTTCTTC
v_gene: TRBV19; abundance: .; d_gene: .; j_gene: TRBJ2-1; CDR3aa: CASSMSLIGYNEQFF; CDR3nt: TGTGCCAGTAGTATGAGTCTAATCGGATACAATGAGCAGTTCTTC
v_gene: TRBV29-1; abundance: .; d_gene: .; j_gene: TRBJ2-1; CDR3aa: CSVRTGSSYNEQFF; CDR3nt: TGCAGCGTGCGAACAGGGAGCTCCTACAATGAGCAGTTCTTC
v_gene: TRBV11-1; abundance: .; d_gene: .; j_gene: TRBJ2-1; CDR3aa: CASSFDRWKNEQFF; CDR3nt: TGTGCCAGCAGCTTCGACAGGTGGAAGAATGAGCAGTTCTTC
v_gene: TRBV6-1; abundance: few; d_gene: .; j_gene: TRBJ2-7; CDR3aa: CASSDRINSYEQYF; CDR3nt: TGTGCCAGCAGTGACAGGATTAATTCCTACGAGCAGTACTTC
v_gene: TRBV18; abundance: .; d_gene: .; j_gene: TRBJ2-7; CDR3aa: CASSRAGDSPTSSTF; CDR3nt: TGTGCCAGCTCACGGGCCGGGGACTCTCCTACGAGCAGTACTTTC
v_gene: TRBV24-1; abundance: many; d_gene: TRBD1; j_gene: TRBJ2-1; CDR3aa: CATGQGGHNEQFF; CDR3nt: TGTGCCACGGGACAGGGAGGGCACAATGAGCAGTTCTTC
v_gene: TRBV20-1; abundance: .; d_gene: TRBD1; j_gene: TRBJ2-5; CDR3aa: CSARPARQGGGETQYF; CDR3nt: TGCAGTGCTAGGCCCGCTCGACAGGGGGGGGGAGAGACCCAGTACTTC
v_gene: TRBV7-9; abundance: .; d_gene: .; j_gene: TRBJ2-3; CDR3aa: CASSLAPGSPDTQYF; CDR3nt: TGTGCCAGCAGCTTAGCCCCCGGCAGTCCAGATACGCAGTATTTT
v_gene: TRBV27; abundance: .; d_gene: .; j_gene: TRBJ2-5; CDR3aa: CASSSGFQETQYF; CDR3nt: TGTGCCAGCAGTTCCGGGTTCCAGGAGACCCAGTACTTC
v_gene: TRBV28; abundance: few; d_gene: .; j_gene: TRBJ1-1; CDR3aa: CASRDGNTEAFF; CDR3nt: TGTGCCAGCAGGGACGGAAACACTGAAGCTTTCTTT
v_gene: TRBV20-1; abundance: many; d_gene: TRBD1; j_gene: TRBJ2-7; CDR3aa: CSAVPGQGSYEQYF; CDR3nt: TGCAGTGCTGTGCCGGGACAGGGATCCTACGAGCAGTACTTC
v_gene: TRBV27; abundance: many; d_gene: TRBD1; j_gene: TRBJ1-2; CDR3aa: CASSSPDREDNGYTF; CDR3nt: TGTGCCAGCAGTTCCCCGGACAGGGAGGACAATGGCTACACCTTC
v_gene: TRBV6-1; abundance: few; d_gene: .; j_gene: TRBJ1-2; CDR3aa: CASRRLRGADANYGYTF; CDR3nt: TGTGCCAGCAGACGCCTAAGGGGGGCCGACGCTAACTATGGCTACACCTTC
v_gene: TRBV5-1; abundance: many; d_gene: .; j_gene: TRBJ2-3; CDR3aa: CASSGLASSTDTQYF; CDR3nt: TGCGCCAGCAGCGGGCTAGCTAGTAGCACAGATACGCAGTATTTT
v_gene: TRBV7-9; abundance: many; d_gene: .; j_gene: TRBJ1-2; CDR3aa: CASSLEVGGYTF; CDR3nt: TGTGCCAGCAGCTTAGAAGTGGGTGGCTACACCTTC